Listed below are T cell receptor beta chains from one sample, sequenced in a study of beta chain features in type 1 diabetes. Assay used: immunoSEQ multiplex PCR; TCRdb lists only in-frame clones, some missing. The sample lists 810,000 or so clones, roughly 17% seen once, with roughly 0.025% in the top ten. The sequenced sample consisted of naive CD4+ T cells from blood. Source of these receptors: a woman aged 18-29 years in good health. The CDR3 runs from the conserved cysteine through the conserved F or W. The D gene is left open where the match is weak. Clone size is given for some rows only: seen once, a few or many times, or a class if the clone is expanded.

TRBV9	TRBJ2-1	few	NA	TGTGCCAGCAGCGTGAGCGGGCGCCTCTACAATGAGCAGTTCTTC	CASSVSGRLYNEQFF
TRBV19	TRBJ1-1	few	NA	TGTGCCAGTAGTATGCGGGCCCGGCCGAAAGCTTTCTTT	CASSMRARPKAFF
TRBV2	TRBJ2-7	NA	TRBD1	TGTGCCAGCAGTGAGGGCAGGGGGCTCGAGCAGTACTTC	CASSEGRGLEQYF
TRBV2	TRBJ1-1	few	TRBD1	TGTGCCAGCAGCCGGACAGGCCGGAACACTGAAGCTTTCTTT	CASSRTGRNTEAFF
TRBV10-3	TRBJ2-4	NA	TRBD2	TGTGCCATCAGCCCAAACCCTGGACTAGCGGGAGGTTCGGGGGAAAACATTCAGTACTTC	CAISPNPGLAGGSGENIQYF
TRBV28	TRBJ1-2	few	NA	TGTGCCAGCAGTTTCGCCACATTCTATGGCTACACCTTC	CASSFATFYGYTF
TRBV28	TRBJ1-1	NA	NA	TGTGCCAGCAGAGTGTTGGACACTGAAGCTTTCTTT	CASRVLDTEAFF
TRBV9	TRBJ2-3	NA	TRBD2	TGTGCCAGCAGCGTTGGGACTAGCCAACGCACAGATACGCAGTATTTT	CASSVGTSQRTDTQYF
TRBV7-9	TRBJ2-3	few	NA	TGTGCCAGCAGCTTAGGAAATAGCGGAAGCACAGATACGCAGTATTTT	CASSLGNSGSTDTQYF
TRBV9	TRBJ2-7	few	TRBD2	TGTGCCAGCGGCAGGACTAGCGGGAGCGGAATCTACGAGCAGTACTTC	CASGRTSGSGIYEQYF
TRBV4-3	TRBJ2-1	few	TRBD1	TGCGCCAGCAGCCATGACAGGGCTTCCTACAATGAGCAGTTCTTC	CASSHDRASYNEQFF
TRBV6-6	TRBJ2-6	few	NA	TGTGCCAGCCGTACTGGGGCCAACGTCCTGACTTTC	CASRTGANVLTF
TRBV11-2	TRBJ2-7	few	NA	TGTGCCAGCAGCTTCGAGCGGAGGTACGAGCAGTACTTC	CASSFERRYEQYF
TRBV18	TRBJ2-7	few	NA	TGTGCCAGCTCAACAGGAAATGCCTACGAGCAGTACTTC	CASSTGNAYEQYF
TRBV9	TRBJ2-2	few	NA	TGTGCCAGCAGCCCCCGTACAGTCTTGAACGGGGAGCTGTTTTTT	CASSPRTVLNGELFF
TRBV11-1	TRBJ2-7	NA	TRBD2	TGTGCCAGCAGCCTCGGGACTAGCGCATACTACGAGCAGTACTTC	CASSLGTSAYYEQYF
TRBV6-5	TRBJ2-1	NA	TRBD2	TGTGCCAGCAGCGGCGGGAGTACAGCTGACAATGAGCAGTTCTTC	CASSGGSTADNEQFF
TRBV2	TRBJ2-2	NA	NA	TGTGCCAGCGCCGAGACAGCCCTCTTCGGGGAGCTGTTTTTT	CASAETALFGELFF
TRBV15	TRBJ2-7	NA	NA	TGTGCCACCAGCAGAGATCAGGGACGAGCCTACGAGCAGTACTTC	CATSRDQGRAYEQYF
TRBV27	TRBJ1-1	NA	TRBD1	TGTGCCAGCAAATGGGGGACAGGGGAGAACACTGAAGCTTTCTTT	CASKWGTGENTEAFF
TRBV9	TRBJ2-7	NA	NA	TGTGCCAGCAGCGTAGTACCGGGAGACACCTACGAGCAGTACTTC	CASSVVPGDTYEQYF
TRBV7-9	TRBJ1-2	few	NA	TGTGCCAGCACACAACCAGCGGATGTGGGCTACACCTTC	CASTQPADVGYTF
TRBV18	TRBJ2-1	few	NA	TGTGCCAGCTCATCCGACACGAACTTACTGCAGTTCTTC	CASSSDTNLLQFF
TRBV28	TRBJ1-5	few	NA	TGTGCCAGCAGTCAAGGCAGCAATCAGCCCCAGCATTTT	CASSQGSNQPQHF
TRBV5-1	TRBJ2-1	few	TRBD1	TGCGCCAGCAGCTTGGCCGGGACAGGGTCCAATGAGCAGTTCTTC	CASSLAGTGSNEQFF
TRBV10-3	TRBJ2-5	NA	TRBD1	TGTGCCATCAGTGGCTGGGACAGCACCCAAGAGACCCAGTACTTC	CAISGWDSTQETQYF
TRBV2	TRBJ2-3	NA	NA	TGTGCCAGCAGATGGAGGGCCACAGATACGCAGTATTTT	CASRWRATDTQYF
TRBV7-2	TRBJ2-2	NA	TRBD2	TGTGCCAGCAGCTTAGATAGCGGGAGCCACGGGGAGCTGTTTTTT	CASSLDSGSHGELFF
TRBV4-2	TRBJ2-1	few	TRBD2	TGTGCCAGCAGCCAAGATCGGCTAGCGGGAGGCGGGGAGCAGTTCTTC	CASSQDRLAGGGEQFF
TRBV7-9	TRBJ2-5	few	NA	TGTGCCAGCAGCTACCCAAGGGGGGTGCAAGAGACCCAGTACTTC	CASSYPRGVQETQYF
TRBV11-2	TRBJ2-5	few	TRBD1	TGTGCCAGCAGCTCGAACAGGGGGCGTGAGACCCAGTACTTC	CASSSNRGRETQYF
TRBV29-1	TRBJ1-1	NA	NA	TGCAGCGTTGTAAGGGGGAACACTGAAGCTTTCTTT	CSVVRGNTEAFF
TRBV7-7	TRBJ2-6	NA	NA	TGTGCTAGCAGCGCCGGGACCTCTGGGGCCAACGTCCTGACTTTC	CASSAGTSGANVLTF
TRBV7-3	TRBJ2-1	few	NA	TGTGCCAGCAGTTCGGGCAATGAGCAGTTCTTC	CASSSGNEQFF
TRBV6-5	TRBJ2-1	NA	TRBD1	TGTGCCAGCAGTAAACAGGGGAGCTCCTACAATGAGCAGTTCTTC	CASSKQGSSYNEQFF
TRBV29-1	TRBJ1-4	NA	TRBD1	TGCAGCGTGGGGGGACAGTCTGCAACTAATGAAAAACTGTTTTTT	CSVGGQSATNEKLFF
TRBV19	TRBJ1-5	NA	TRBD1	TGTGCCAGTAACAGGGGGCCCGGATTAGGCGATCAGCCCCAGCATTTT	CASNRGPGLGDQPQHF
TRBV28	TRBJ2-1	few	NA	TGTGCCAGCAGTTTAGGAGGGGGTATAGAGCAGTTCTTC	CASSLGGGIEQFF
TRBV11-2	TRBJ2-7	few	TRBD1	TGTGCCAGCAGCCCGGACAGGACCACCTACGAGCAGTACTTC	CASSPDRTTYEQYF
TRBV7-2	TRBJ2-6	NA	NA	TGTGCCAGCAGCTTGGCGGGACCGCTCTCTGGGGCCAACGTCCTGACTTTC	CASSLAGPLSGANVLTF
TRBV14	TRBJ2-1	NA	TRBD2	TGTGCCAGCAGCCATCTTCCGCGGGAGGTGTCTGAGCAGTTCTTC	CASSHLPREVSEQFF
TRBV29-1	TRBJ1-1	few	NA	TGCAGCGTTGAAGTCCGGGGACGGAAGAACACTGAAGCTTTCTTT	CSVEVRGRKNTEAFF
TRBV28	TRBJ2-3	NA	NA	TGTGCCAGCAATAGGAGAGGGTACACAGATACGCAGTATTTT	CASNRRGYTDTQYF
TRBV6-5	TRBJ2-7	few	TRBD2	TGTGCCAGCAGTTACGTTGGCGGGAGGAACTCCTACGAGCAGTACTTC	CASSYVGGRNSYEQYF
TRBV5-1	TRBJ2-6	NA	NA	TGCGCCAGCAGCTTGGTATTGGGCTCTGGGGCCAACGTCCTGACTTTC	CASSLVLGSGANVLTF
TRBV15	TRBJ2-1	NA	TRBD2	TGTGCCACCAGCAGAGATCGACTAGCGGGAGGGATCGAGCAGTTCTTC	CATSRDRLAGGIEQFF
TRBV4-1	TRBJ2-3	few	TRBD2	TGCGCCAGCAGTCAACTAGCGGGACCATCCACAGATACGCAGTATTTT	CASSQLAGPSTDTQYF
TRBV7-6	TRBJ1-4	NA	TRBD1	TGTGCCAGCAGCCCGGGACAGCTTGAAAAACTGTTTTTT	CASSPGQLEKLFF
TRBV29-1	TRBJ2-5	NA	NA	TGCAGCGTCCCAACAGATAAAGAGACCCAGTACTTC	CSVPTDKETQYF
TRBV6-1	TRBJ2-7	NA	TRBD1	TGTGCCACGAGATACGGGACAGCCTCCTACGAGCAGTACTTC	CATRYGTASYEQYF
TRBV5-1	TRBJ1-2	NA	TRBD1	TGCGCCAGCAGCTTGACAGGGGAAGCTAACTATGGCTACACCTTC	CASSLTGEANYGYTF
TRBV4-2	TRBJ2-3	few	NA	TGTGCCAGCAGCTTGCTCGTACAGGGTGTGAGCACAGATACGCAGTATTTT	CASSLLVQGVSTDTQYF
TRBV7-8	TRBJ2-2	NA	NA	TGTGCCAGCAGCTCAGGGAGTTTGAGGTTTTACGCCGGGGAGCTGTTTTTT	CASSSGSLRFYAGELFF
TRBV15	TRBJ2-5	NA	NA	TGTGCCACCAGCAGAGCACCGCCAGAGACCCAGTACTTC	CATSRAPPETQYF
TRBV4-2	TRBJ1-5	NA	NA	TGTGCCAGCAGCCAAGAAGATTCCTCCGTCGCGGGTCGGGGTCAGCCCCAGCATTTT	CASSQEDSSVAGRGQPQHF
TRBV9	TRBJ1-4	few	NA	TGTGCCAGCAGCGTAGGGGCGGTGGGACACACTAATGAAAAACTGTTTTTT	CASSVGAVGHTNEKLFF
TRBV28	TRBJ1-5	NA	NA	TGTGCCAGCAGTTTGGGACGGCTTAGCAATCAGCCCCAGCATTTT	CASSLGRLSNQPQHF
TRBV19	TRBJ1-2	few	NA	TGTGCCAGTACATTGGACAGAAACTATGGCTACACCTTC	CASTLDRNYGYTF
TRBV7-8	TRBJ2-5	few	NA	TGTGCCAGCAGCTTAGTTACAGGGTGGGAGACCCAGTACTTC	CASSLVTGWETQYF
TRBV7-2	TRBJ2-7	once	NA	TGTGCCAGCAGCTTAGCGGGGGTGAACTACGAGCAGTACTTC	CASSLAGVNYEQYF